One and the same sample provided the 24 T cell receptor beta chains below, sequenced in a study of beta chain features in type 1 diabetes. Every isolated RNA sample was fully reverse transcribed, so sequencing captured expressed TCRB transcripts. Sequencing was performed with immunoSEQ multiplex PCR; in TCRdb, only in-frame clones are kept and a portion is missing. The table has hundreds of thousands of clones, 13% to 15% seen once. What was sequenced was naive CD4+ T cells from blood. The origin of the receptors is a woman in her 40s in good health.

The chain carries TRBV5-1 and TRBJ2-5; D might be TRBD1 (6 bases). V was clipped by 4 bases and J by 8 bases, with 12 bases between them. From germline, CDR1 is SGHRS and CDR2 YFSETQ. The CDR3 is 12 amino acids. The CDR3 protein is CASSATGDTQYF. The CDR3 nucleotides are TGCGCCAGCAGCGCGACAGGTGATACCCAGTACTTC.

Worth noting for this clone: A much larger clone is a single base away; this may be a read error. The chain recombines TRBV23-1 with TRBJ2-1; tentatively, D is TRBD1 (6 bases). TRBV23-1 is recorded as an ORF, its role being uncertain. The length of the CDR3 is 14 residues. V lost 4 bases to trimming and J lost 9 bases, with 16 bases between them. CDR3 sequence (DNA): TGCGCCAGCAGTCGCACACACAGGGATGCTGAGCAGTTCTTC. Its protein is CASSRTHRDAEQFF.

Written as DNA, the CDR3 is TGTGCCAGCAGTTACCACCGCAGGGGGCATCGGGGCTACACCTTC. Protein product: CASSYHRRGHRGYTF. This chain connects TRBV6-5 to TRBJ1-2, with 8 positions matching TRBD1. Trimming took 2 bases from V and 8 from J; bases not matched to a gene: 10. This CDR3 comprises 15 residues. Per the germline V gene, CDR1 is MNHEY and CDR2 is SVGAGI.

This sequence joins TRBV27 and TRBJ2-4; 8 bases are shared with TRBD2. J lost 1 base, V lost 5 bases, and 4 bases had no gene match. CDR1 and CDR2 from the germline V gene are MNHEY and SMNVEV (reference sequence). CDR3 length: 15 residues. The chain's CDR3 is CASSPRTSAKNIQYF. CDR3 in DNA: TGTGCCAGCAGTCCCCGGACTAGCGCCAAAAACATTCAGTACTTC.

This clone has more than one count but fewer than ten. The chain is built from TRBV12-2 and TRBJ1-2. TRBV12-2 is designated a pseudogene. The CDR3 is made up of 16 amino acids. The DNA for the CDR3 is TGTGCAAGTCGCTTAGCGGTACGGTGGCTAGAAGGCGGCTACACCTTC. Its protein product is CASRLAVRWLEGGYTF.

This clone was counted only a few times. The chain combines TRBV6-1 with TRBJ2-3, with 9 bases that match TRBD2. The ends lost 2 bases at V and 12 bases at J; junction bases unmatched: 9. The CDR3 is made up of 14 amino acids. CDR1 is MNHNS, CDR2 SASEGT, per germline. CDR3 nucleotides: TGTGCCAGCAGTGAACTGGCCCTAGCGGGACTTCAGTATTTT. This sequence encodes CASSELALAGLQYF.

This clone appeared a few times. This chain links TRBV4-3 with TRBJ2-3; D might be TRBD2 (6 bases). Per the germline V gene, CDR1 is LGHNA and CDR2 is YSLEER. The CDR3 is 16 residues long. Between the trimmed V and J ends, which lost 4 bases and 1 base, there was a span of 15 bases. The CDR3 nucleotides read TGCGCCAGCAGCCCCGGGCGGGGAAGGGGCACAGATACGCAGTATTTT. As protein: CASSPGRGRGTDTQYF.

V is TRBV25-1 and J is TRBJ2-2, with TRBD1 matching 8 bases. V lost 6 bases to trimming and J lost 2 bases; unmatched junction nucleotides: 2. The V gene's germline CDR1 is MGHDK and CDR2 SYGVNS. CDR3 length equals 14 residues. DNA for the CDR3: TGTGCCAGCAGAGGACAGGGAAACACCGGGGAGCTGTTTTTT. Translated: CASRGQGNTGELFF.

This chain connects TRBV4-2 to TRBJ2-7; the match to TRBD2 covers 12 bases. Losses at the gene ends were 5 bases for V and 7 bases for J; bases not matched to a gene: 15. The CDR3 has 17 residues. In germline, CDR1 is LGHNA, CDR2 YNFKEQ. The DNA of the CDR3 is TGTGCCAGCAGCTCTGGAGGGGCTAGCGGGGGGGCGGGTGAGCAGTACTTC. Its protein product is CASSSGGASGGAGEQYF.

The chain is built from TRBV5-6 and TRBJ2-5, with D tentatively TRBD1 (7 bases). Germline CDR1 is SGHDT and CDR2 is YYEEEE. The length of the CDR3 is 13 residues. V lost 2 bases, J lost 8 bases, and 13 bases lay in between. The CDR3 reads CASSLGQGGTQYF. CDR3 DNA: TGTGCCAGCAGCTTAGGTCAGGGGGGCACCCAGTACTTC.

This clone was found many times. The CDR3 is CSVSAGFEAFF. The CDR3 DNA sequence: TGCAGCGTTTCTGCGGGGTTTGAAGCTTTCTTT. V usage is TRBV29-1 and J usage is TRBJ1-1; D not certain. CDR3 length: 11 amino acids. Germline values: CDR1 SQVTM, CDR2 ANQGSEA. The V end was cut by 5 bases, the J end by 7 bases, with 11 bases between.

The rearrangement links TRBV7-2 to TRBJ1-4, with 11 positions matching TRBD1. CDR1 and CDR2 from the germline V gene are SGHTA and FQGNSA. With V trimmed by 5 bases and J by 4 bases, 3 bases remained unmatched. The CDR3 length is 15 residues. The CDR3 region has the DNA TGTGCCAGCAGCCCGGGACAGGGGGTTAATGAAAAACTGTTTTTT. Translation: CASSPGQGVNEKLFF.

A word on this clone: One end of the junction fails to match germline, which may point to a read error. This sequence joins TRBV19 and TRBJ2-1; 9 bases map to TRBD1. This CDR3 region has 14 residues. The V gene's germline CDR1 is LNHDA and CDR2 SQIVND (reference sequence). The CDR3 sequence: CASRIQGAPNEQFF. The CDR3 coding sequence is TGTGCGAGTAGGATACAGGGGGCGCCCAATGAGCAGTTCTTC.

This sequence joins TRBV25-1 and TRBJ2-1, with 8 bases that match TRBD2. Trimming cost V 7 bases and J 6 bases; bases outside gene matches: 11. The CDR3 contains 15 residues. Germline V gives CDR1 MGHDK, CDR2 SYGVNS. In DNA form, the CDR3 reads TGTGCCAGCACCCCGCCCCCGGGACTAGGCAATGAGCAGTTCTTC. Its translation: CASTPPPGLGNEQFF.

This chain connects TRBV29-1 to TRBJ1-4, with 9 positions matching TRBD1. The V segment lost 6 bases and the J segment 3 bases; nucleotides outside the gene matches: 5. The CDR3 consists of 14 residues. The V gene's germline CDR1 is SQVTM and CDR2 ANQGSEA. The CDR3 region is CSVGRTGANEKLFF. CDR3 in DNA: TGCAGCGTCGGAAGGACAGGGGCTAATGAAAAACTGTTTTTT.

This clone was counted a single time. This chain uses TRBV5-1 with TRBJ1-4; 9 positions agree with TRBD1. The CDR3 is 13 residues long. Per germline, CDR1 SGHRS and CDR2 YFSETQ. V dropped 5 bases and J dropped 16; count of bases not matched to a gene: 12. This chain's CDR3 is CASSYSGTGTEFF. For the CDR3, the DNA is TGCGCCAGCAGTTATTCCGGGACAGGGACCGAGTTTTTT.

This clone has just a few counts. The conserved closing phenylalanine or tryptophan is absent in this CDR3, likely reflecting a read error. The V call is TRBV7-6, the J call TRBJ1-1; no definite D call. The germline CDR1 and CDR2 sequences are SGHVS and FNYEAQ. Deletions cut 1 base from V and 0 bases from J, with 12 bases between. The CDR3 has 16 residues. Written as DNA, the CDR3 is TGTGCCAGCAGCTTAGTAATGACGGGGATGAACACTGAAGCTTTCCTT. It specifies CASSLVMTGMNTEAFL.

V is TRBV11-2 and J is TRBJ2-7; D ambiguous. Trimming took off 5 bases at V and 2 bases at J, with 13 bases between the two ends. Germline values: CDR1 SGHAT, CDR2 FQNNGV. There are 14 residues in the CDR3. In nucleotides, the CDR3 is TGTGCCAGCAGCCTACGCGACGGAGCCTACGAGCAGTACTTC. This translates into CASSLRDGAYEQYF.

This chain connects TRBV11-2 to TRBJ2-1; tentative D call: TRBD2 (6 bases). This CDR3 is built from 16 residues. V was shortened by 5 bases and J by 6 bases, with 20 bases between the two germline ends. Germline CDR1 and CDR2: SGHAT and FQNNGV. The CDR3 region is CASSRGANLTPNEQFF. For the CDR3, the DNA is TGTGCCAGCAGCCGCGGGGCAAATCTAACCCCCAATGAGCAGTTCTTC.

This rearrangement joins TRBV12-5 to TRBJ1-3; D call uncertain. The CDR3 covers 17 residues. Germline V gene lookup returns CDR1 LGHNT and CDR2 FRNRAP. Trimming pared 0 bases from V and 2 bases from J, leaving 14 bases between. CDR3 loop: CASGLVATALTGNTIYF. CDR3 sequence (DNA): TGTGCTAGTGGTTTGGTAGCGACCGCGTTGACTGGAAACACCATATATTTT.

The chain joins TRBV19 to TRBJ2-2, with 7 positions matching TRBD2. Germline V CDR1 and CDR2: LNHDA, SQIVND (reference sequence). The CDR3 length is 16 residues. After removal of 8 bases from V and 4 bases from J, the junction contained 13 bases not matched to a gene. CDR3 nucleotides: TGTGCCAGTCACCGCTTCCTAGCGGCAACCACCGGGGAGCTGTTTTTT. It codes for CASHRFLAATTGELFF.

This clone showed up just a few times. This chain uses TRBV6-5 with TRBJ2-3; D unresolved. This CDR3 spans 13 amino acids. Per germline, CDR1 MNHEY and CDR2 SVGAGI. Between the trimmed V and J ends, which lost 7 bases and 5 bases, there was a span of 13 bases. The CDR3 coding sequence is TGTGCCAGCACGATTTCGAGCGTAGATACGCAGTATTTT. Translating gives CASTISSVDTQYF.

The chain links TRBV29-1 to TRBJ2-1; 7 positions agree with TRBD2. This CDR3 has 14 amino acids. The V and J ends lost 4 bases and 7 bases, in that order; junction bases with no gene match: 10. Germline CDR1 SQVTM, CDR2 ANQGSEA. This chain's CDR3 is CSVGEGLPKNEQFF. CDR3 DNA: TGCAGCGTTGGGGAGGGACTTCCAAAAAATGAGCAGTTCTTC.

This clone was observed a few times. The J gene is TRBJ2-1, the V gene TRBV4-2; a weak D match, TRBD2 (5 bases). The CDR3 covers 17 residues. Trimming removed 0 bases from V and 0 bases from J, with 12 bases in between. The V gene's germline CDR1 is LGHNA and CDR2 YNFKEQ. CDR3 nucleotide sequence: TGTGCCAGCAGCCAAGACCGCGGTGGGAGCTCCTACAATGAGCAGTTCTTC. Its protein product is CASSQDRGGSSYNEQFF.